This T cell receptor beta chain emerged from a study of cytomegalovirus exposure and HLA in healthy donors. Primers: 60 Vbeta forward and 13 Jbeta reverse. Sequenced by immunoSEQ multiplex PCR; TCRdb stores in-frame clones only, minus some. Of 120,000 to 150,000 clones listed, about four fifths are singletons. V was shortened by 4 bases and J by 4 bases, with 18 bases between the two germline ends. The CDR3 extends over 16 amino acids. Germline V CDR1 and CDR2: SNHLY, FYNNEI. This sequence joins TRBV2 and TRBJ2-3; D gene ambiguous. This receptor was obtained from a man in his forties or fifties in good health and CMV-seropositive. The sequenced sample was PBMCs. The CDR3 loop is CASSVGPVAIADTQYF. In nucleotides, the CDR3 is TGTGCCAGCAGTGTGGGCCCAGTTGCCATTGCAGATACGCAGTATTTT.